The entry below describes one TCR beta chain. Antigen unknown. This specimen belongs to a study of cytomegalovirus exposure and HLA in healthy donors. The PCR contained 60 Vbeta and 13 Jbeta primers. Clones were read by immunoSEQ multiplex PCR, and TCRdb kept only the in-frame ones, dropping some. The repertoire consists of about 200,000 clones, with about 81% occurring once and the leading ten covering 2.5% to 3%. Looked up from germline, CDR1 is MDHEN and CDR2 is SYDVKM. The CDR3 consists of 14 residues. Trimming cost V 10 bases and J 3 bases; bases outside gene matches: 10. Study-wide results and caveats: Productive rates of about 90% or about 30% were seen for most TCR beta V segments in an earlier analysis. Later analysis identified a missense DCLRE1C variant that was linked to TCR beta V- and J-gene trimming.

The receptor was derived from a middle-aged woman in good health and CMV-seronegative. Sample: PBMCs. The chain links TRBV28 to TRBJ2-3; 7 bases are a match to TRBD2. CDR3 sequence: CAISSPGGTDTQYF. CDR3 DNA: TGTGCCATCTCTAGCCCCGGGGGGACAGATACGCAGTATTTT.